The text below deals with one T cell receptor beta chain. It has no known antigen specificity. Base-call qualities are not available, and no considerably larger clone is one nucleotide away. The record originates from a study of tumor-infiltrating lymphocytes in localized non-small cell lung cancer (dated by TCRdb to about 2021). Study-level background: Several histologies were represented in the cohort, which also included both smokers and never-smokers as well as patients whose samples were collected after neoadjuvant chemotherapy. For under 60 patients, immunoSEQ T-cell fraction was compared between paired tumor and uninvolved lung. The overall ICON cohort comprised 150 surgical patients with localized non-small cell lung cancer whose tumors were resected. Resected tumor tissue and uninvolved lung tissue described as non-adjacent to the tumor were contributed by each patient, with both tissues obtained from the same patient. Alongside flow cytometry, multiplex immunofluorescence, RNA-seq, exome sequencing and proteomics, TCR sequencing was applied to the same patients as one of several integrated assays.

Including the terminal cysteine and phenylalanine, the CDR3 comprises 11 residues. The read is trimmed to its CDR3 DNA, 33 bases read in frame from base 1. Trimming costs V 6 bases and J 7 bases, and their ends lie 4 bases apart. In the germline V gene, CDR1 corresponds to KGHSY and CDR2 to FQNENV. Paper-wide results and their limitations: Because different assays used different pieces of the same tissue, intratumor heterogeneity could not be separated from technical variation. TCR-derived T-cell fraction did not differ between the flow cytometry-defined immunotypes IM1 (good prognosis) and IM2 (poor prognosis). Recurrence-free survival showed no association with tumor T-cell fraction from TCR sequencing (p = 0.61). Consistent with immunofluorescence CD3 counts, TCRbeta sequencing supported greater T cell infiltration in tumors than in uninvolved lung tissue. Assay coverage differed among patients according to how much tissue was available, so only a subset of the cohort had TCR sequencing.

The T-cell fraction in tumor and uninvolved lung tissue was obtained from TCR sequencing using the immunoSEQ assay. On the study's bioinformatics: For survival analysis, patients were split into high (upper tertile) and low (lower two tertiles) T-cell fraction groups and compared by log-rank test. Paired tumor versus uninvolved lung differences in T-cell fraction were tested with a signed-rank test. As stored in TCRdb, this immuneACCESS dataset retains in-frame rearrangements with V and J assigned. A fraction of the clones does not appear; measured against another copy, unresolved V genes explain less than half of the discrepancy, and the remainder lacks a known reason. From that table come the V and J calls and clone size; the DNA was used to work out D and trimming. This sample lists about 9,800 clones; more than 70% were detected once. The top ten constitute under 25% of the sample. Enrollment in ICON was initiated in the first half of 2016, and the last patient was enrolled in late 2018. From a subcohort of approximately 76 patients, fresh tumor and matched uninvolved tissue were collected for in-depth immune analyses, including TCR sequencing. No cell sorting was done, and TCR sequencing was instead run on DNA isolated from bulk tissue.

Sequenced material: lung tumor tissue. The receptor chain draws on TRBV16 and TRBJ1-6; the D gene is not confidently resolved. The source of this sequence is a human donor with non-small cell lung cancer. The sequenced DNA is TGTGCCAGCAGTCCGAATTCACCCCTCCACTTT. Its coded protein is CASSPNSPLHF.